One and the same sample provided the 26 T cell receptor beta chains below, sequenced in a study of shared clonotypes between healthy human individuals (dated by TCRdb to the early 2020s). Library creation used the immunoSEQ multiplex PCR assay. The source is immuneACCESS, and TCRdb retained only in-frame sequences with V and J called. Part of the clones is not carried over; for the studies checked, unresolved V genes explain less than half of this, and the remainder is unexplained. The sample has roughly 2.4 million clones on record, under 97% of them singletons. The top ten clonotypes cover approximately 0.13% of the sample. Sequencing used naive CD4+ T cells sorted from blood. The sample's cell subset or site label, in plain terms: CD45RA+ positively selected. The receptors originated from a man younger than 30 in good health.

The chain couples TRBV7-9 to TRBJ1-2; D gene unclear. CDR1 is SEHNR, CDR2 FQNEAQ, per germline (reference sequence). V was trimmed by 0 bases and J by 5 bases, leaving 19 bases between them. This CDR3 is built from 17 residues. The CDR3: CASSLASVARKGYGYTF. CDR3 in DNA: TGTGCCAGCAGCTTAGCGTCTGTGGCCCGAAAAGGGTATGGCTACACCTTC.

This chain connects TRBV18 to TRBJ1-4, with 7 bases aligning to TRBD1. There are 18 residues in the CDR3. CDR1 and CDR2 from the germline V gene are KGHSH and LQKENI. V was pared by 1 base and J by 8 bases, with 16 bases of the junction left unmatched. The CDR3 sequence is CASSPLAGGGVDGEKLFF. Written as DNA, the CDR3 is TGTGCCAGCTCACCACTAGCCGGAGGGGGCGTAGATGGCGAAAAACTGTTTTTT.

The rearrangement joins TRBV5-1 to TRBJ2-2; possible D gene TRBD1, 5 bases. The CDR3 runs 16 residues. V was trimmed by 0 bases and J by 0 bases, leaving 9 bases between them. Germline lookup yields CDR1 SGHRS and CDR2 YFSETQ. This CDR3 reads CASSLARGSNTGELFF. As DNA, the CDR3 is TGCGCCAGCAGCTTGGCTAGGGGATCGAACACCGGGGAGCTGTTTTTT.

The V and J genes are TRBV18 and TRBJ2-1, with a tentative D call TRBD2 (6 bases). Germline loops: CDR1 KGHSH, CDR2 LQKENI. The V end lost 4 bases, the J end lost 6 bases, and 7 bases lay between the germline ends. The CDR3 runs to 12 residues. CDR3 sequence (DNA): TGTGCCAGCTCACGGGACTCCAATGAGCAGTTCTTC. Translation: CASSRDSNEQFF. Looking up the rest from reference TRBV18 and TRBJ2-1 gives the full variable domain: NAGVMQNPRHLVRRRGQEARLRCSPMKGHSHVYWYRQLPEEGLKFMVYLQKENIIDESGMPKERFSAEFPKEGPSILRIQQVVRGDSAAYFCASSRDSNEQFFGPGTRLTVL.

This chain connects TRBV29-1 to TRBJ1-1, with 7 bases lining up with TRBD1. CDR3 size: 12 residues. V shed 5 bases, J shed 5 bases, and the junction held 5 bases outside the gene matches. Looked up from germline, CDR1 is SQVTM and CDR2 is ANQGSEA. CDR3 nucleotides: TGCAGCGTTCTTTCAGGGGGGACTGAAGCTTTCTTT. As protein: CSVLSGGTEAFF.

This clone was observed once. This same CDR3 is encoded by further DNA sequences in the sample. The chain joins TRBV27 to TRBJ1-1, with D hard to call. The ends were cut back, 2 bases at V and 1 base at J, with 5 bases in the middle. The CDR3 length is 13 residues. Germline V gives CDR1 MNHEY, CDR2 SMNVEV (reference sequence). The CDR3 DNA sequence: TGTGCCAGCAGTTTACGCCCGAACACTGAAGCTTTCTTT. Residues: CASSLRPNTEAFF.

This chain joins TRBV4-1 and TRBJ1-6; D gene unclear. Per the germline V gene, CDR1 is MGHRA and CDR2 is YSYEKL. This CDR3 has 16 residues. Trimming stripped 4 bases from V and 0 bases from J, with 10 bases between. The CDR3 DNA reads as TGCGCCAGCAGCCCCCAGGTTCTCTCCTATAATTCACCCCTCCACTTT. As protein: CASSPQVLSYNSPLHF.

Turning to this clone: Other DNA sequences from this sample encode an identical CDR3 as well. The CDR3 coding sequence is TGTGCCAGCAGCAACCGGGACAGCTCTGGAAACACCATATATTTT. Translated: CASSNRDSSGNTIYF. V is TRBV7-8 and J is TRBJ1-3, with 7 bases matching TRBD1. The V gene end was trimmed by 5 bases and the J gene end by 0 bases; junction bases not matched to a gene: 4. Germline CDR1 and CDR2: SGHVS and FQNEAQ. The CDR3 totals 15 residues.

CDR3 loop: CASSWGTVDNSPLHF. The CDR3 nucleotides read TGCGCCAGCAGCTGGGGGACGGTGGACAATTCACCCCTCCACTTT. V and J are TRBV5-1 and TRBJ1-6; TRBD1 might be the D (5 bases). The CDR3 has 15 residues. Germline CDR1 and CDR2: SGHRS and YFSETQ. V was shortened by 3 bases and J by 7 bases, with 14 bases between the two germline ends.

This clone came up once. The gene calls are TRBV11-3 and TRBJ2-5; D possibly corresponds to TRBD1 (7 bases). Germline-derived CDR1 and CDR2 are SGHNT and YENEEA. The CDR3 length is 13 residues. V was pared by 5 bases and J by 7 bases, with 14 bases between. CDR3 DNA sequence: TGTGCCAGCAGCATCGGACAGGAGGGGACCCAGTACTTC. It specifies CASSIGQEGTQYF.

On this clone itself: Germline is not matched at one junction end, which may reflect a read error. The chain is built from TRBV11-2 and TRBJ2-6; the D call may be TRBD1 or TRBD2 (6 bases each). This CDR3 is 16 amino acids long. From germline, CDR1 is SGHAT and CDR2 FQNNGV. CDR3 protein: CASSLERGVGTNVLTF. DNA for the CDR3: TGTGCCAGCAGCTTAGAAAGGGGGGTTGGGACCAACGTCCTGACTTTC.

The chain couples TRBV9 to TRBJ2-3; D unresolved. The CDR3 runs to 14 residues. The germline V gene has CDR1 SGDLS and CDR2 YYNGEE. Deletions cut 2 bases from V and 4 bases from J, with 11 bases between. The CDR3 loop reads CASSVATAPDTQYF. The CDR3 DNA follows: TGTGCCAGCAGCGTCGCCACAGCCCCAGATACGCAGTATTTT.

Concerning this clone: The germline gene is not matched at one end of the junction; a read error may be the cause. V and J are TRBV25-1 and TRBJ1-4; the match to TRBD1 covers 10 bases. The CDR3 is 17 amino acids. Germline V gene lookup returns CDR1 MGHDK and CDR2 SYGVNS. CDR3 protein: CASRDTGTGAKLEKVFF. The CDR3 DNA reads as TGTGCCAGCAGGGACACCGGGACAGGGGCGAAACTTGAAAAAGTGTTTTTT.

This clone has a single count. The V gene is TRBV10-3, the J gene TRBJ2-3; 11 nucleotides align to TRBD2. Trimming at V came to 7 bases and at J to 2 bases, leaving 5 bases not matched to a gene. Per germline, CDR1 ENHRY and CDR2 SYGVKD. The CDR3 has 15 amino acids. The CDR3 nucleotides are TGTGCCATCAATTTAGCGGGGGGGTCCACAGATACGCAGTATTTT. It yields the protein CAINLAGGSTDTQYF.

The V gene is TRBV6-5, the J gene TRBJ2-1, with 8 bases aligning to TRBD2. After removal of 5 bases from V and 6 bases from J, the junction contained 3 bases not matched to a gene. This CDR3 contains 13 residues. Germline CDR1 and CDR2: MNHEY and SVGAGI. The CDR3 DNA sequence: TGTGCCAGCAGTCGCGGGACTAGCAATGAGCAGTTCTTC. It is translated as CASSRGTSNEQFF.

The V call is TRBV6-6, the J call TRBJ1-2; 7 bases fit TRBD1. Per the germline V gene, CDR1 is MNHNY and CDR2 is SVGAGI (reference sequence). The CDR3 loop spans 14 amino acids. V lost 6 bases and J lost 8; bases outside the gene matches: 12. The CDR3 loop is CASSQTGQVDGYTF. CDR3 in DNA: TGTGCCAGCAGCCAAACCGGACAGGTTGACGGCTACACCTTC.

The V and J genes are TRBV28 and TRBJ1-5; a possible D gene is TRBD1 (5 bases). This CDR3 comprises 12 residues. Germline CDR1 MDHEN, CDR2 SYDVKM. Trimming pared 6 bases from V and 5 bases from J, leaving 8 bases between. The CDR3 DNA follows: TGTGCCAGCAGGAGGGGAGATCAGCCCCAGCATTTT. Translating it yields CASRRGDQPQHF.

The genes are TRBV9 and TRBJ2-5, with a possible D match to TRBD2 (6 bases). Trimming pared 1 base from V and 2 bases from J, leaving 12 bases between. Per the germline V gene, CDR1 is SGDLS and CDR2 is YYNGEE. The CDR3 has 15 residues. The DNA of the CDR3 is TGTGCCAGCAGCGTAATGGCGGGGCCTCAAGAGACCCAGTACTTC. Its translation is CASSVMAGPQETQYF.

The chain joins TRBV5-5 to TRBJ1-5, with a tentative D call TRBD1 (5 bases). Trimming left V 4 bases short and J 1 base short, with 12 bases between. Per the germline V gene, CDR1 is SGHKS and CDR2 is YYEKEE (reference sequence). The length of the CDR3 is 15 residues. Here the CDR3 reads CASSPGPPSNQPQHF. As DNA, the CDR3 is TGTGCCAGCAGCCCGGGACCCCCAAGCAATCAGCCCCAGCATTTT.

The chain has TRBV19 and TRBJ2-7; D is perhaps TRBD1 or TRBD2 (6 bases each). V shed 6 bases and J shed 4 bases, with 19 bases lying between them. CDR3 length equals 15 residues. In germline, CDR1 is LNHDA, CDR2 SQIVND (reference sequence). The chain's CDR3 is CASSLLGGGKYEQYF. DNA of the CDR3: TGTGCCAGTAGCCTCTTGGGGGGCGGTAAGTACGAGCAGTACTTC.

This chain connects TRBV7-2 to TRBJ2-5; the match to TRBD2 covers 10 bases. The trim removed 3 bases at V and 5 bases at J, leaving 6 bases unmatched. The CDR3 sequence is 15 residues long. In germline, CDR1 is SGHTA, CDR2 FQGNSA. CDR3 amino acids: CASSLSGREGETQYF. As DNA, the CDR3 is TGTGCCAGCAGCTTGAGCGGGAGGGAAGGGGAGACCCAGTACTTC. The complete variable domain, with remaining parts taken from reference TRBV7-2 and TRBJ2-5, reads GAGVSQSPSNKVTEKGKDVELRCDPISGHTALYWYRQSLGQGLEFLIYFQGNSAPDKSGLPSDRFSAERTGGSVSTLTIQRTQQEDSAVYLCASSLSGREGETQYFGPGTRLLVL.

The V and J genes are TRBV2 and TRBJ2-3, with D possibly matching TRBD2 (6 bases). The V gene lost 7 bases and the J gene lost 0 bases, with 11 bases spanning the gap. This CDR3 region has 14 residues. Germline V lookup: CDR1 SNHLY, CDR2 FYNNEI. The CDR3 protein is CASNRRGSTDTQYF. CDR3 coding DNA: TGTGCCAGCAACCGACGGGGGAGCACAGATACGCAGTATTTT.

The chain employs TRBV29-1 and TRBJ2-7; 8 bases agree with TRBD1. The CDR3 is 15 residues long. V was clipped by 6 bases and J by 4 bases; unmatched bases: 14. Looked up from germline, CDR1 is SQVTM and CDR2 is ANQGSEA. The CDR3 spells CSVGDRFLKGYEQYF. In DNA form, the CDR3 reads TGCAGCGTGGGGGACAGGTTCCTCAAAGGGTACGAGCAGTACTTC.

The gene calls are TRBV6-4 and TRBJ1-6, with TRBD1 identical over 7 bases. This CDR3 is 16 amino acids long. V was pared by 0 bases and J by 8 bases, with 7 bases of the junction left unmatched. The germline V gene has CDR1 MRHNA and CDR2 SNTAGT. The CDR3 here is CASSDSPFRGDSPLHF. For the CDR3, the DNA is TGTGCCAGCAGTGACTCGCCGTTCAGGGGGGATTCACCCCTCCACTTT.

This chain uses TRBV2 with TRBJ2-1; possibly TRBD1 or TRBD2 for D (5 bases each). This CDR3 has 14 amino acids. Germline V gene sequence: CDR1 SNHLY, CDR2 FYNNEI. V was clipped by 4 bases and J by 6 bases, with 13 bases between them. DNA for the CDR3: TGTGCCAGCAGTGCGGGACGGGCCGTCAATGAGCAGTTCTTC. The encoded protein is CASSAGRAVNEQFF.

This chain joins TRBV5-8 and TRBJ1-4; possible D gene TRBD1, 6 bases. V was shortened by 4 bases and J by 0 bases, with 16 bases between the two germline ends. Germline CDR1 and CDR2: SGHTS and YDEGEE. The CDR3 runs to 17 residues. CDR3: CASSPLREGATNEKLFF. As DNA, the CDR3 is TGTGCCAGCAGCCCCCTAAGAGAGGGGGCAACTAATGAAAAACTGTTTTTT.